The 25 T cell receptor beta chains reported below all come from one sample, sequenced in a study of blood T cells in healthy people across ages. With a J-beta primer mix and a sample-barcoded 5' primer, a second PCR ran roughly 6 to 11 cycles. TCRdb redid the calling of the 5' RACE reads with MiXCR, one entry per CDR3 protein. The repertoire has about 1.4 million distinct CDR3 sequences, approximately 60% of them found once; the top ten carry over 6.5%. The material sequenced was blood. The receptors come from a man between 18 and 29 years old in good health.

The chain's CDR3 is CASSNLDSYNSPLHF. The CDR3 nucleotides read TGTGCCAGCAGTAACCTTGACAGTTATAATTCACCCCTCCACTTT. This chain joins TRBV25-1 and TRBJ1-6, with a weak D call TRBD1 (5 bases). CDR1 MGHDK and CDR2 SYGVNS come from the germline V gene. V gave up 5 bases and J gave up 4 bases, with 12 bases separating them. CDR3 length: 15 residues. Combining the CDR3 with reference TRBV25-1 and TRBJ1-6 gives the whole variable domain EADIYQTPRYLVIGTGKKITLECSQTMGHDKMYWYQQDPGMELHLIHYSYGVNSTEKGDLSSESTVSRIRTEHFPLTLESARPSHTSQYLCASSNLDSYNSPLHFGNGTRLTVT.

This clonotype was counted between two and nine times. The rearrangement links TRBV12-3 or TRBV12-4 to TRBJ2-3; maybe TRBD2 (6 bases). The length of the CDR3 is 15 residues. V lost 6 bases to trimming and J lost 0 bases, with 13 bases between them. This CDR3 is CASRPWGDSTDTQYF. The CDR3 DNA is TGTGCCAGCAGACCCTGGGGGGATAGCACAGATACGCAGTATTTT.

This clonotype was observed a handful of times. CDR3 DNA sequence: TGTGCCAGCAGCTACCCGGGACAGGGTGGTGCGGATACGCAGTATTTT. Translated: CASSYPGQGGADTQYF. The chain combines TRBV7-2 with TRBJ2-3; TRBD1 aligns across 9 bases. The CDR3 extends over 16 amino acids. J was trimmed by 6 bases and V by 4 bases; bases with no gene match: 11. Germline values: CDR1 SGHTA, CDR2 FQGNSA.

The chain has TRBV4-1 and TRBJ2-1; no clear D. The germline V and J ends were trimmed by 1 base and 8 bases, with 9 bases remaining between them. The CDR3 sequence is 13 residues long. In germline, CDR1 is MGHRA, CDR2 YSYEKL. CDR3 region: CASSQVAPDEQFF. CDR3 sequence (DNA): TGCGCCAGCAGCCAAGTCGCCCCGGATGAGCAGTTCTTC.

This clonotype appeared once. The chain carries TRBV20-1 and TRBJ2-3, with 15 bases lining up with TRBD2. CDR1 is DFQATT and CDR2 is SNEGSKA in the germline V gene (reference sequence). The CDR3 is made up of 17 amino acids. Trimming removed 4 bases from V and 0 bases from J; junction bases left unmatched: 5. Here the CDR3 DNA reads TGCAGTGCTACGGGACTAGCGGGAGGATCTAGCACAGATACGCAGTATTTT. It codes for CSATGLAGGSSTDTQYF.

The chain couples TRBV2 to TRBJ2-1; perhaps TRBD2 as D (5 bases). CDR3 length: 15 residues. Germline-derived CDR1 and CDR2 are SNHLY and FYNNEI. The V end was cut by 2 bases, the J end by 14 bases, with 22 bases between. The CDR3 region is CASSELSAQSSGKFF. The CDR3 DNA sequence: TGTGCCAGCAGTGAATTAAGCGCTCAGTCTTCGGGGAAGTTCTTC.

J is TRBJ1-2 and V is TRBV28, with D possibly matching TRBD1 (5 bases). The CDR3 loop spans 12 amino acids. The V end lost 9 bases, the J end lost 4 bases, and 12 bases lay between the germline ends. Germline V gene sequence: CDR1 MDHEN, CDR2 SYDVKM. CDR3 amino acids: CASGGGIYGYTF. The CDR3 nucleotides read TGTGCCAGTGGGGGTGGGATCTATGGCTACACCTTC.

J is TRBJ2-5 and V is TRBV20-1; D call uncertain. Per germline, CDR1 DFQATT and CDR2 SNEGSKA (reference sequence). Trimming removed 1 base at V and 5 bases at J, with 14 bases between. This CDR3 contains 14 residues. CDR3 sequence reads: CSARAIRAQETQYF. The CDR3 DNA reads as TGCAGTGCTAGAGCCATCCGGGCCCAGGAGACCCAGTACTTC.

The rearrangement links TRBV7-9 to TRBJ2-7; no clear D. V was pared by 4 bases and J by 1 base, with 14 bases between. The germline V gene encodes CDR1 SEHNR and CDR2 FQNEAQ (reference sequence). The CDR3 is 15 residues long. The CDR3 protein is CASSSGQIRSYEQYF. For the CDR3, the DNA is TGTGCCAGCAGCTCGGGCCAAATAAGGTCCTACGAGCAGTACTTC.

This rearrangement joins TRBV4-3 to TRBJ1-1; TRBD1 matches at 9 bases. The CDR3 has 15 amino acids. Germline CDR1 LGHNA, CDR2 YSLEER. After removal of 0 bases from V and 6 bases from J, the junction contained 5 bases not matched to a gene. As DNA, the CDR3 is TGCGCCAGCAGCCAAGATGGGACAGGGAGCCCTGAAGCTTTCTTT. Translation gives CASSQDGTGSPEAFF.

CDR3 in amino acids: CASCADRGDSYNEQFF. The CDR3 nucleotides read TGTGCCAGCTGTGCCGACAGGGGGGATTCCTACAATGAGCAGTTCTTC. The chain employs TRBV28 and TRBJ2-1; 9 nucleotides match TRBD1. The CDR3 loop spans 16 amino acids. Germline V CDR1 and CDR2: MDHEN, SYDVKM. Losses at the gene ends were 8 bases for V and 1 base for J; bases not matched to a gene: 9.

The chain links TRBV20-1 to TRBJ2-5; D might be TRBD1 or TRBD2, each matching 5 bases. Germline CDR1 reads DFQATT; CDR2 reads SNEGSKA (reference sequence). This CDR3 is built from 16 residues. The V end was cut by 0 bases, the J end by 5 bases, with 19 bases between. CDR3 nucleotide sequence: TGCAGTGCTAGAGATCGGTCAGGGAGATTGTGGGAGACCCAGTACTTC. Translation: CSARDRSGRLWETQYF.

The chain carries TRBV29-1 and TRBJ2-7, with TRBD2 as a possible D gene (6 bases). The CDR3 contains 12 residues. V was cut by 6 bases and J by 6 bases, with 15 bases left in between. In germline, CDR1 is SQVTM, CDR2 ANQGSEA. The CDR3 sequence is CSVEGSGVEQYF. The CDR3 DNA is TGCAGCGTGGAGGGGAGCGGTGTCGAGCAGTACTTC.

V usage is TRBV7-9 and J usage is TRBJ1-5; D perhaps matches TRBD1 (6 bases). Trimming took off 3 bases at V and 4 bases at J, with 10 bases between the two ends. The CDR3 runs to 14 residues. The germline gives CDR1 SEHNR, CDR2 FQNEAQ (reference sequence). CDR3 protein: CASSFSTGNQPQHF. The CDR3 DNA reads TGTGCCAGCAGCTTTTCCACAGGGAATCAGCCCCAGCATTTT.

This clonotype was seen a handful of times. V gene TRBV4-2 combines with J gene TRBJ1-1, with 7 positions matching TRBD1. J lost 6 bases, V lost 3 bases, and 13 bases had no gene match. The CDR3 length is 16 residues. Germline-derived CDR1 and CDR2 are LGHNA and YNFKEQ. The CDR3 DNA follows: TGTGCCAGCAGCCATGTCCTCGACAGGGATACCTCTGAAGCTTTCTTT. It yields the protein CASSHVLDRDTSEAFF.

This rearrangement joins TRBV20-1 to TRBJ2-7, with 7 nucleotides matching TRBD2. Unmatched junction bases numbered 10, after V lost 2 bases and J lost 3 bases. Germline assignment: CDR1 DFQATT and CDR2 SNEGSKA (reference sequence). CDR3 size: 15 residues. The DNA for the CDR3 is TGCAGTGCTAGACCCTCCACGGGGGGATTCTACGAGCAGTACTTC. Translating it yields CSARPSTGGFYEQYF.

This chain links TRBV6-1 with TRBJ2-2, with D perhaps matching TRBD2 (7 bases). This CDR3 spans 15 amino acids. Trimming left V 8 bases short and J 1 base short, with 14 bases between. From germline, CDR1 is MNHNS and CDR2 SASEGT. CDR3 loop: CASLRGGLNTGELFF. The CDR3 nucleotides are TGTGCCAGCCTTAGGGGGGGACTGAACACCGGGGAGCTGTTTTTT.

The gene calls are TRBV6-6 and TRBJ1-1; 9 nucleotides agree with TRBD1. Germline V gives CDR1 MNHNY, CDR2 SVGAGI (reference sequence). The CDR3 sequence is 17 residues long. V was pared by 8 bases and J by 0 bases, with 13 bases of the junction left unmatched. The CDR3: CASYRGTGSIMNTEAFF. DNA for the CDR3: TGTGCCAGCTACCGGGGGACAGGGAGTATAATGAACACTGAAGCTTTCTTT.

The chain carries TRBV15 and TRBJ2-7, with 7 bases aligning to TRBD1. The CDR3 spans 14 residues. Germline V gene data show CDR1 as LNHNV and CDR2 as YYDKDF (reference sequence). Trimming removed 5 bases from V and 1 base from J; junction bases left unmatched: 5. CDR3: CATSPWDSSYEQYF. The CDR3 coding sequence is TGTGCCACCAGCCCTTGGGACAGTTCCTACGAGCAGTACTTC.

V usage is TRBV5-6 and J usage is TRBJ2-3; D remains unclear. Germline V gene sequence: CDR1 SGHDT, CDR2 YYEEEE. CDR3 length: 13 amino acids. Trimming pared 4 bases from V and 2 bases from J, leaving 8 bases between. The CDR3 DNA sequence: TGTGCCAGCAGCACCCCAAACACAGATACGCAGTATTTT. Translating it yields CASSTPNTDTQYF. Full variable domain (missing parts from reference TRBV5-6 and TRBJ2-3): DAGVTQSPTHLIKTRGQQVTLRCSPKSGHDTVSWYQQALGQGPQFIFQYYEEEERQRGNFPDRFSGHQFPNYSSELNVNALLLGDSALYLCASSTPNTDTQYFGPGTRLTVL.

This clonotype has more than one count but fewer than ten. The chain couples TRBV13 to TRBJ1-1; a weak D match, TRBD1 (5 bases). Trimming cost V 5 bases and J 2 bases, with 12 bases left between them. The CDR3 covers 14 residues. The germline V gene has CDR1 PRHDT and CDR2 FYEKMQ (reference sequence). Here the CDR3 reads CASSRGRTNTEAFF. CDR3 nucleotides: TGTGCCAGCAGCAGGGGACGGACCAACACTGAAGCTTTCTTT.

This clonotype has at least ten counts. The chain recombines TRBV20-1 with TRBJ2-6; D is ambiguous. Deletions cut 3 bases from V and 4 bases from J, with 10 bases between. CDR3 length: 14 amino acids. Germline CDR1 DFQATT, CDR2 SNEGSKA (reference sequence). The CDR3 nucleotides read TGCAGTGCTAGTTCCCAGAAAGGGGCCAACGTCCTGACTTTC. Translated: CSASSQKGANVLTF.

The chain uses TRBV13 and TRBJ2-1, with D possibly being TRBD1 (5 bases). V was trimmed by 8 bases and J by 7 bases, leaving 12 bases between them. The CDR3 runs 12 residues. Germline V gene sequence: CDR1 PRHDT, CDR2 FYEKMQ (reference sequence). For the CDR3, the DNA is TGTGCCAGCTCTGGAGACAGAAATGAGCAGTTCTTC. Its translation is CASSGDRNEQFF.

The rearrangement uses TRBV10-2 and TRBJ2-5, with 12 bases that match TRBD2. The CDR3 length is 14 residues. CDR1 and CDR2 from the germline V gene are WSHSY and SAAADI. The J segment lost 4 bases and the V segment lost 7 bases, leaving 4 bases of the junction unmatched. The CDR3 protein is CASTTSGGLETQYF. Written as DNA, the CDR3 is TGCGCCAGCACGACTAGCGGGGGTTTAGAGACCCAGTACTTC.

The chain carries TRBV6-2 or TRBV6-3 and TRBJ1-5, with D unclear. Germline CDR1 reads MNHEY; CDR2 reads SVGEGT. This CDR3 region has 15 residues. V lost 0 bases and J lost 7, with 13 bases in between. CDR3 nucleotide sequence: TGTGCCAGCAGTTACTCGAGTCCGACTAACCAGCCCCAGCATTTT. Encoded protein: CASSYSSPTNQPQHF.